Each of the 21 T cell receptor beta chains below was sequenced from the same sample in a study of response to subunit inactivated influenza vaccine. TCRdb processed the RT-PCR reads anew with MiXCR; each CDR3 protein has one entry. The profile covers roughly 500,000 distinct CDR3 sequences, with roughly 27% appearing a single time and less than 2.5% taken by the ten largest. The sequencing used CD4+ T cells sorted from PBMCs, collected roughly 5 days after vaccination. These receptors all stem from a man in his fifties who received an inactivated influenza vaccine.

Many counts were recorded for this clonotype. The CDR3 DNA reads TGTGCCAGCAGTTCGAGGGAGCGGCACAATGAAAAACTGTTTTTT. Translation gives CASSSRERHNEKLFF. The gene calls are TRBV12-3 or TRBV12-4 and TRBJ1-4, with D hard to call. CDR3 length equals 15 residues. V was clipped by 4 bases and J by 5 bases, with 14 bases between them.

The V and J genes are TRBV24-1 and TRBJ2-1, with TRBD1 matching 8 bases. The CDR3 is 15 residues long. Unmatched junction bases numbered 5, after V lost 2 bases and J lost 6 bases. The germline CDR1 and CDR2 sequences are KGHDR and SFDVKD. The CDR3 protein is CATSDWDRSGNEQFF. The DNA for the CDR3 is TGTGCCACCAGTGATTGGGACAGGTCAGGCAATGAGCAGTTCTTC.

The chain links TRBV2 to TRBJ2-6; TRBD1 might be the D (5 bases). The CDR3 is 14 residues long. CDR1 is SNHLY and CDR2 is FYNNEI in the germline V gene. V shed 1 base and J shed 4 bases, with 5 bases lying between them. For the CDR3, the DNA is TGTGCCAGCAGTGAAGGGACAGGGGCCAACGTCCTGACTTTC. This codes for CASSEGTGANVLTF. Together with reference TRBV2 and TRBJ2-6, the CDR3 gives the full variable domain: EPEVTQTPSHQVTQMGQEVILRCVPISNHLYFYWYRQILGQKVEFLVSFYNNEISEKSEIFDDQFSVERPDGSNFTLKIRSTKLEDSAMYFCASSEGTGANVLTFGAGSRLTVL.

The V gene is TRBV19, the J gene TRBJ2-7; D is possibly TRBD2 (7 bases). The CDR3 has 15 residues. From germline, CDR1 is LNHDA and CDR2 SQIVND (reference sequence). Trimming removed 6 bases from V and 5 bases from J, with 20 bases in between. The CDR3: CASSQDGGPQDEQYF. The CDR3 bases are TGTGCCAGTAGCCAGGACGGGGGGCCCCAGGACGAGCAGTACTTC.

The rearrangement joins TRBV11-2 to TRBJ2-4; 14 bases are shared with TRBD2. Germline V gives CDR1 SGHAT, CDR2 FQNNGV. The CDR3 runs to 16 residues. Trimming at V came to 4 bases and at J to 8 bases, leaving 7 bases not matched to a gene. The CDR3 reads CASSSGLAGAGDIQYF. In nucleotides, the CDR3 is TGTGCCAGCAGCTCGGGACTAGCGGGGGCTGGGGACATTCAGTACTTC.

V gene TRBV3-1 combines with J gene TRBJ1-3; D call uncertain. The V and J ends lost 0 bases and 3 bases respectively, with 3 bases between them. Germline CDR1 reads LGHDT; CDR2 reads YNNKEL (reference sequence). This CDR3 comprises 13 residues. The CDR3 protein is CASSQDSGNTIYF. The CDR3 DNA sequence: TGTGCCAGCAGCCAAGATAGTGGAAACACCATATATTTT.

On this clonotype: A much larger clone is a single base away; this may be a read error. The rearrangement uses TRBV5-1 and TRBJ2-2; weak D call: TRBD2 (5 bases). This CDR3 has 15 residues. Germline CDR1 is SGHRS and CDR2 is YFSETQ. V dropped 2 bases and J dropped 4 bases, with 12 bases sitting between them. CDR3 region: CASSFGGSSTGELFF. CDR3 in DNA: TGCGCCAGCAGCTTCGGAGGCTCGAGCACCGGGGAGCTGTTTTTT.

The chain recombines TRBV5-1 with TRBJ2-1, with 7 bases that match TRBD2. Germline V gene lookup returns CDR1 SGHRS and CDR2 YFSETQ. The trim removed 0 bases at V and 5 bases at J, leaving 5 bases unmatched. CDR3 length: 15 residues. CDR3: CASSLAGGGNNEQFF. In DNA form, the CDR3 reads TGCGCCAGCAGCTTGGCGGGAGGAGGAAACAATGAGCAGTTCTTC.

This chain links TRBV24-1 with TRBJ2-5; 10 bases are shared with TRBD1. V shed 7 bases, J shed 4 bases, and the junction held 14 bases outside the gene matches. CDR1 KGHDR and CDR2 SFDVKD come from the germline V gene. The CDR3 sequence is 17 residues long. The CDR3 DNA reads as TGTGCCACCAGCCAACCGGGACAGGGGTTTGGTGGAGAGACCCAGTACTTC. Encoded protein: CATSQPGQGFGGETQYF.

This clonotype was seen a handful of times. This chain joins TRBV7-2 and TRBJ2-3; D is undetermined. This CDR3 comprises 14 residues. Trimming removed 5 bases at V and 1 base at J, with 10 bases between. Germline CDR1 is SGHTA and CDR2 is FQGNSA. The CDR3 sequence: CASSTTSGTDTQYF. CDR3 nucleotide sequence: TGTGCCAGCAGCACCACCTCGGGCACAGATACGCAGTATTTT.

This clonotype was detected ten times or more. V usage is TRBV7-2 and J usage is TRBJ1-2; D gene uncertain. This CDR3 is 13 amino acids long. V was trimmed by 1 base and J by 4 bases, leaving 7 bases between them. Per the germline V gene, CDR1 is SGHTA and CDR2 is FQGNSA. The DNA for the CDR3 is TGTGCCAGCAGCTTAGGGGCCCTCTATGGCTACACCTTC. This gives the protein CASSLGALYGYTF.

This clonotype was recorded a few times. DNA of the CDR3: TGCAGCGCATCGACTAGCGGGGGCACAGATACGCAGTATTTT. Protein: CSASTSGGTDTQYF. The rearrangement uses TRBV29-1 and TRBJ2-3; 11 bases align to TRBD2. In germline, CDR1 is SQVTM, CDR2 ANQGSEA. The CDR3 is made up of 14 amino acids. After removal of 7 bases from V and 1 base from J, the junction contained 4 bases not matched to a gene.

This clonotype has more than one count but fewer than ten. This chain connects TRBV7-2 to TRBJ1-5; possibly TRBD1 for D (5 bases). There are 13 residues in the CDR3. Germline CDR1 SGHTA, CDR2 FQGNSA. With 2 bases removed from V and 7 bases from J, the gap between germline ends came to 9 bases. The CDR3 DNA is TGTGCCAGCAGCTTAACCAGGGTGCAGCCCCAGCATTTT. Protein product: CASSLTRVQPQHF.

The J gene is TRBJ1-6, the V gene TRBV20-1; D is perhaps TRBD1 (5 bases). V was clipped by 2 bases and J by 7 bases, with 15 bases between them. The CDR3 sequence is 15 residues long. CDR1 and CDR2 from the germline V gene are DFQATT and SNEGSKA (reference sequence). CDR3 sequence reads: CSARPGRTTNSPLHF. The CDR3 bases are TGCAGTGCTAGACCGGGACGGACGACCAATTCACCCCTCCACTTT.

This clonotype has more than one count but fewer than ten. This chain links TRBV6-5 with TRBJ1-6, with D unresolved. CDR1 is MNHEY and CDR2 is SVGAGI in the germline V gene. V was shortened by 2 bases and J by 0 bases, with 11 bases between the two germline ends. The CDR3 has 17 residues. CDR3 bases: TGTGCCAGCAGTTACCTGTTCCGGAGCTCCTATAATTCACCCCTCCACTTT. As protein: CASSYLFRSSYNSPLHF.

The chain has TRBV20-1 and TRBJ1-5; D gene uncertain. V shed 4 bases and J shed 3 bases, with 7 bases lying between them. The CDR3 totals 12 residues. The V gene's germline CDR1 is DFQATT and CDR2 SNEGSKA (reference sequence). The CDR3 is CSAMGTNQPQHF. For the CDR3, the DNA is TGCAGTGCTATGGGCACCAATCAGCCCCAGCATTTT.

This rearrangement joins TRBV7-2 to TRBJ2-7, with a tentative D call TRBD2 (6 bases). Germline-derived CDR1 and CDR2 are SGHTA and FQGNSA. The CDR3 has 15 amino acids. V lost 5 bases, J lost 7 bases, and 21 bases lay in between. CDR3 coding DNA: TGTGCCAGCAGCCGCGGAGGGCAGGGCGTATGGGAGCAGTACTTC. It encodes CASSRGGQGVWEQYF.

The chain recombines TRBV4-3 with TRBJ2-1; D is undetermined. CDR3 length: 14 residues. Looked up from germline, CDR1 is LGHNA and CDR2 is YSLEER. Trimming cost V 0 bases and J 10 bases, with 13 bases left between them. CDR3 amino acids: CASSQEFSPSEQFF. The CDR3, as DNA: TGCGCCAGCAGCCAAGAGTTTTCGCCTTCGGAGCAGTTCTTC.

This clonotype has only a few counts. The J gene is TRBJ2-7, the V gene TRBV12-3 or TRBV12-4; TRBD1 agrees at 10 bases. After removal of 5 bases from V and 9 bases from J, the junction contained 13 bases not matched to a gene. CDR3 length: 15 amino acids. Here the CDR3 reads CASSDPGTGVTGQYF. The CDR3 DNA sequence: TGTGCCAGCAGTGACCCCGGGACAGGGGTAACCGGGCAGTACTTC.

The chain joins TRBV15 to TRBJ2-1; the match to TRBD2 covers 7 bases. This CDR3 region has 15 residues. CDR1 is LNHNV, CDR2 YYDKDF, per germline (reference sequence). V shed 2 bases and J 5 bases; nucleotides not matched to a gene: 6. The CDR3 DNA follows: TGTGCCACCAGCAGACAGACTAGCCGTGACAATGAGCAGTTCTTC. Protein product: CATSRQTSRDNEQFF. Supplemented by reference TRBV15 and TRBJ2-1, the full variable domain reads DAMVIQNPRYQVTQFGKPVTLSCSQTLNHNVMYWYQQKSSQAPKLLFHYYDKDFNNEADTPDNFQSRRPNTSFCFLDIRSPGLGDTAMYLCATSRQTSRDNEQFFGPGTRLTVL.

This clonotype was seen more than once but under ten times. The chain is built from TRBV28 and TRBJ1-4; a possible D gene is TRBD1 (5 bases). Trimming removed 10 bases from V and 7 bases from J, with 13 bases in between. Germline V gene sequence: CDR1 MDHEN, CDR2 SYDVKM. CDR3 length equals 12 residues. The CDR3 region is CATRGDGEKLFF. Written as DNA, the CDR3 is TGTGCCACCCGGGGGGATGGTGAAAAACTGTTTTTT.